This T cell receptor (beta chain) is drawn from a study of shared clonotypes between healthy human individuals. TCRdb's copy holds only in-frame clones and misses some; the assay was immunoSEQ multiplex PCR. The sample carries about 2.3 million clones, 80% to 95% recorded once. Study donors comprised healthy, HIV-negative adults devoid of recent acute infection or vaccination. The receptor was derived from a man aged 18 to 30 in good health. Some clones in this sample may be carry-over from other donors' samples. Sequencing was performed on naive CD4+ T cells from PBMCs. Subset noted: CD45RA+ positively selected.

CDR3: CASGGGAWRDEQFF. The CDR3 nucleotides read TGTGCCAGCGGGGGAGGGGCCTGGAGGGATGAGCAGTTCTTC. The V and J genes are TRBV6-1 and TRBJ2-1; 7 bases fit TRBD2. The CDR3 sequence is 14 residues long. The germline CDR1 and CDR2 sequences are MNHNS and SASEGT. The V and J ends lost 8 bases and 8 bases, in that order; junction bases with no gene match: 12.